The next 28 T cell receptor beta chains were all read from a single sample in a study of CD8 T cells in Susac syndrome. A quantity of roughly 0.5 to 1 ug RNA underwent reverse transcription using random hexamers. From the immunoSEQ multiplex PCR reads, TCRdb called clonotypes with MiXCR, one entry per CDR3 protein. This sample has tens of thousands of distinct CDR3 sequences, with roughly 90% found just once. The sequenced sample consisted of CD8+ T cells from PBMCs. The origin of the receptors is a human donor with multiple sclerosis.

The chain is built from TRBV19 and TRBJ2-5; D unresolved. Germline CDR1 and CDR2: LNHDA and SQIVND (reference sequence). This CDR3 comprises 11 residues. V was trimmed by 3 bases and J by 4 bases, leaving 3 bases between them. The CDR3 DNA sequence: TGTGCCAGTAGTATGGGAGAGACCCAGTACTTC. Its protein product is CASSMGETQYF.

The J gene is TRBJ1-1, the V gene TRBV6-5; D is undetermined. The germline gives CDR1 MNHEY, CDR2 SVGAGI. V dropped 2 bases and J dropped 1 base, with 8 bases sitting between them. There are 14 residues in the CDR3. The CDR3 DNA reads TGTGCCAGCAGTTACAGGGTTCAGAACACTGAAGCTTTCTTT. It codes for CASSYRVQNTEAFF.

The gene calls are TRBV6-2 or TRBV6-3 and TRBJ1-1; unclear D gene. Germline CDR1 is MNHEY and CDR2 is SVGEGT. This CDR3 has 13 residues. Trimming took 9 bases from V and 1 from J, leaving 12 bases between them. CDR3 nucleotide sequence: TGTGCCAGTGTTCTAGGGAGGAACACTGAAGCTTTCTTT. It yields the protein CASVLGRNTEAFF.

The V and J genes are TRBV6-5 and TRBJ1-4; 7 bases map to TRBD1. Trimming took 4 bases from V and 7 from J; bases not matched to a gene: 9. CDR1 MNHEY and CDR2 SVGAGI come from the germline V gene. The CDR3 is 15 residues long. The CDR3 DNA reads TGTGCCAGCAGTTTTACAGGGGCGGCGGGTGAAAAACTGTTTTTT. This encodes CASSFTGAAGEKLFF.

The chain links TRBV10-3 to TRBJ2-7; D is perhaps TRBD1 (6 bases). The CDR3 length is 12 residues. V was shortened by 6 bases and J by 6 bases, with 12 bases between the two germline ends. Germline CDR1 reads ENHRY; CDR2 reads SYGVKD. The CDR3 protein is CAIRPTGSEQYF. The DNA for the CDR3 is TGTGCCATCAGACCTACAGGGAGCGAGCAGTACTTC.

The genes are TRBV19 and TRBJ2-1; D perhaps matches TRBD1 (5 bases). CDR3 length equals 15 residues. Trimming removed 7 bases at V and 3 bases at J, with 16 bases between. Per the germline V gene, CDR1 is LNHDA and CDR2 is SQIVND (reference sequence). CDR3 nucleotide sequence: TGTGCCAGTACCCGAAGGAAGGGGATCTACAATGAGCAGTTCTTC. Translating gives CASTRRKGIYNEQFF.

This clonotype has only one observation. The chain carries TRBV19 and TRBJ2-2; a possible D gene is TRBD2 (5 bases). Germline V CDR1 and CDR2: LNHDA, SQIVND (reference sequence). V gave up 1 base and J gave up 6 bases, with 6 bases separating them. This CDR3 is 13 amino acids long. In DNA form, the CDR3 reads TGTGCCAGTAGTATAGGACTACCCGGGGAGCTGTTTTTT. As protein: CASSIGLPGELFF.

This clonotype has only one observation. The chain has TRBV18 and TRBJ1-1; D ambiguous. The V gene lost 0 bases and the J gene lost 0 bases, with 17 bases spanning the gap. The CDR3 sequence is 18 residues long. The germline V gene has CDR1 KGHSH and CDR2 LQKENI. CDR3 coding DNA: TGTGCCAGCTCACCACCTGCGCTGTACAGCCCCTTGAACACTGAAGCTTTCTTT. This encodes CASSPPALYSPLNTEAFF.

The chain uses TRBV28 and TRBJ2-7; 7 bases fit TRBD1. This CDR3 spans 15 amino acids. Germline trimming cut 4 bases from V and 0 bases from J; bases unmatched to any gene: 6. CDR1 is MDHEN and CDR2 is SYDVKM in the germline V gene. The chain's CDR3 is CASSSETGISYEQYF. The CDR3 DNA follows: TGTGCCAGCAGTTCTGAGACAGGGATCTCCTACGAGCAGTACTTC. Full variable domain (remainder filled in from reference TRBV28 and TRBJ2-7): DVKVTQSSRYLVKRTGEKVFLECVQDMDHENMFWYRQDPGLGLRLIYFSYDVKMKEKGDIPEGYSVSREKKERFSLILESASTNQTSMYLCASSSETGISYEQYFGPGTRLTVT.

The chain uses TRBV5-1 and TRBJ2-1; the D gene is possibly TRBD2 (6 bases). CDR3 size: 14 residues. V was shortened by 4 bases and J by 5 bases, with 13 bases between the two germline ends. Germline loops: CDR1 SGHRS, CDR2 YFSETQ. Here the CDR3 DNA reads TGCGCCAGCAGCCGCGGGGAGACCAACAATGAGCAGTTCTTC. Amino acid sequence: CASSRGETNNEQFF.

V usage is TRBV9 and J usage is TRBJ1-2, with 7 bases that match TRBD1. The V gene end was trimmed by 4 bases and the J gene end by 6 bases; junction bases not matched to a gene: 9. The CDR3 is 14 amino acids. CDR1 is SGDLS and CDR2 is YYNGEE in the germline V gene. The DNA of the CDR3 is TGTGCCAGCAGCTTTCCGGGACAGTCGGATGGCTACACCTTC. It translates to CASSFPGQSDGYTF. The variable domain in full, completed from reference TRBV9 and TRBJ1-2, reads DSGVTQTPKHLITATGQRVTLRCSPRSGDLSVYWYQQSLDQGLQFLIQYYNGEERAKGNILERFSAQQFPDLHSELNLSSLELGDSALYFCASSFPGQSDGYTFGSGTRLTVV.

This chain joins TRBV7-6 and TRBJ2-7; weak D call: TRBD1 (6 bases). Germline assignment: CDR1 SGHVS and CDR2 FNYEAQ. V lost 4 bases and J lost 5, with 12 bases in between. The CDR3 extends over 13 amino acids. In DNA, the CDR3 is TGTGCCAGCAGCTCCGGGACAATCGACGAGCAGTACTTC. Residues: CASSSGTIDEQYF.

This clonotype was recorded only once. V gene TRBV6-5 combines with J gene TRBJ2-3; 8 bases fit TRBD1. V shed 0 bases and J 1 base; nucleotides not matched to a gene: 12. Germline CDR1 is MNHEY and CDR2 is SVGAGI. This CDR3 has 19 amino acids. The CDR3 loop reads CASSYSLAPDRVRTDTQYF. The CDR3 DNA sequence: TGTGCCAGCAGTTACTCCTTAGCCCCGGACAGGGTACGCACAGATACGCAGTATTTT.

V and J are TRBV5-4 and TRBJ2-3; unclear D gene. Germline CDR1 and CDR2: SGHNT and YYREEE (reference sequence). This CDR3 is 14 amino acids long. The V end was cut by 7 bases, the J end by 1 base, with 13 bases between. The CDR3 DNA follows: TGTGCCAGCCCTGAACCGAATGGCACAGATACGCAGTATTTT. Amino acids: CASPEPNGTDTQYF.

V and J are TRBV12-3 or TRBV12-4 and TRBJ2-3; perhaps TRBD2 as D (5 bases). The V gene lost 6 bases and the J gene lost 2 bases, with 9 bases spanning the gap. CDR3 size: 13 residues. CDR3 coding DNA: TGTGCCAGCAGGGAGGCCCTCACAGATACGCAGTATTTT. The encoded protein is CASREALTDTQYF.

The CDR3 protein is CASSARGRSTDTQYF. The CDR3 nucleotides are TGTGCCAGCAGCGCGCGGGGGCGAAGCACAGATACGCAGTATTTT. The J gene is TRBJ2-3, the V gene TRBV28, with a possible D match to TRBD2 (7 bases). Per germline, CDR1 MDHEN and CDR2 SYDVKM. Trimming took off 6 bases at V and 0 bases at J, with 13 bases between the two ends. The CDR3 has 15 amino acids.

The rearrangement uses TRBV11-2 and TRBJ2-3; D call uncertain. CDR3 length: 13 amino acids. Germline CDR1 reads SGHAT; CDR2 reads FQNNGV. Trimming stripped 5 bases from V and 1 base from J, with 7 bases between. CDR3 in DNA: TGTGCCAGCAGCCTGTCCGGCACAGATACGCAGTATTTT. Its protein is CASSLSGTDTQYF. The entire variable domain, with the rest obtained from reference TRBV11-2 and TRBJ2-3, is as follows: EAGVAQSPRYKIIEKRQSVAFWCNPISGHATLYWYQQILGQGPKLLIQFQNNGVVDDSQLPKDRFSAERLKGVDSTLKIQPAKLEDSAVYLCASSLSGTDTQYFGPGTRLTVL.

This chain joins TRBV25-1 and TRBJ2-2; D is unresolved. CDR1 and CDR2 from the germline V gene are MGHDK and SYGVNS. Trimming removed 1 base at V and 3 bases at J, with 6 bases between. The CDR3 has 14 residues. The CDR3 protein is CASSEFADTGELFF. The CDR3 DNA reads TGTGCCAGCAGTGAATTCGCAGACACCGGGGAGCTGTTTTTT.

This chain connects TRBV7-9 to TRBJ2-2; 14 bases line up with TRBD2. Trimming at V came to 6 bases and at J to 2 bases, leaving 11 bases not matched to a gene. Germline-derived CDR1 and CDR2 are SEHNR and FQNEAQ (reference sequence). The CDR3 totals 19 residues. CDR3 protein: CASSDSGLAGARNTGELFF. CDR3 sequence (DNA): TGTGCCAGCAGTGATTCGGGACTAGCGGGGGCCAGAAACACCGGGGAGCTGTTTTTT.

This clonotype was observed a handful of times. The chain has TRBV9 and TRBJ1-3, with D unresolved. The CDR3 length is 11 residues. Looked up from germline, CDR1 is SGDLS and CDR2 is YYNGEE. The V and J ends lost 7 bases and 4 bases respectively, with 6 bases between them. The CDR3 DNA is TGTGCCAGCTCCCTCGGAAACACCATATATTTT. As protein: CASSLGNTIYF.

The chain combines TRBV5-6 with TRBJ2-7; no definite D call. This CDR3 has 12 amino acids. Germline V gives CDR1 SGHDT, CDR2 YYEEEE. V was clipped by 2 bases and J by 5 bases, with 8 bases between them. The CDR3 coding sequence is TGTGCCAGCAGCTTCCAAATGGACGAGCAGTACTTC. Translating gives CASSFQMDEQYF.

The rearrangement joins TRBV24-1 to TRBJ2-1, with 10 bases lining up with TRBD1. With 1 base clipped from V and 7 bases from J, the junction kept 3 bases outside the gene matches. The CDR3 has 15 amino acids. CDR1 is KGHDR, CDR2 SFDVKD, per germline. The CDR3 region has the DNA TGTGCCACCAGTGATTTAAGGACAGGGGGGAATGAGCAGTTCTTC. It specifies CATSDLRTGGNEQFF.

This sequence joins TRBV7-8 and TRBJ2-6; TRBD2 matches at 7 bases. The V gene's germline CDR1 is SGHVS and CDR2 FQNEAQ. Germline trimming cut 8 bases from V and 0 bases from J; bases unmatched to any gene: 16. CDR3 size: 19 residues. The DNA for the CDR3 is TGTGCCAGCGGACTGCAAGCGCGGGAGCACTACTCTGGGGCCAACGTCCTGACTTTC. Its translation is CASGLQAREHYSGANVLTF. The entire variable domain, with the rest obtained from reference TRBV7-8 and TRBJ2-6, is as follows: GAGVSQSPRYKVAKRGQDVALRCDPISGHVSLFWYQQALGQGPEFLTYFQNEAQLDKSGLPSDRFFAERPEGSVSTLKIQRTQQEDSAVYLCASGLQAREHYSGANVLTFGAGSRLTVL.

The chain is built from TRBV7-3 and TRBJ2-1; 7 nucleotides align to TRBD2. The CDR3 has 15 residues. The trim removed 5 bases at V and 6 bases at J, leaving 10 bases unmatched. Germline CDR1 SGHTA, CDR2 FQGTGA. CDR3 amino acids: CASSPSGLQTNEQFF. The CDR3, as DNA: TGTGCCAGCAGCCCTAGCGGACTGCAAACCAATGAGCAGTTCTTC.

This clonotype was recorded only once. This chain uses TRBV24-1 with TRBJ1-1; D uncertain. CDR1 KGHDR and CDR2 SFDVKD come from the germline V gene. This CDR3 comprises 11 residues. The V end lost 5 bases, the J end lost 5 bases, and 5 bases lay between the germline ends. The CDR3 nucleotides read TGTGCCACCAGTGTCGGGACTGAAGCTTTCTTT. Protein sequence: CATSVGTEAFF.

The chain has TRBV7-9 and TRBJ2-5; 8 nucleotides align to TRBD1. Looked up from germline, CDR1 is SEHNR and CDR2 is FQNEAQ (reference sequence). The CDR3 consists of 17 residues. V shed 1 base and J 0 bases; nucleotides not matched to a gene: 7. Here the CDR3 reads CASSLGDRSYYQETQYF. The CDR3 DNA reads as TGTGCCAGCAGCTTAGGGGACAGGTCATATTACCAAGAGACCCAGTACTTC.

The gene calls are TRBV5-6 and TRBJ1-1; D is uncertain. CDR1 and CDR2 from the germline V gene are SGHDT and YYEEEE. Trimming left V 3 bases short and J 4 bases short, with 13 bases between. The CDR3 is made up of 14 amino acids. Written as DNA, the CDR3 is TGTGCCAGCAGCTCGAACTGGGGAGCCACTGAAGCTTTCTTT. Translation: CASSSNWGATEAFF.

The V gene is TRBV3-1, the J gene TRBJ2-5, with D tentatively TRBD1 or TRBD2 (5 bases each). Germline lookup yields CDR1 LGHDT and CDR2 YNNKEL (reference sequence). The CDR3 consists of 14 residues. The ends were cut back, 4 bases at V and 9 bases at J, with 18 bases in the middle. The CDR3 DNA reads TGTGCCAGCAGCCTCCCCGGGACCCTTGGGGCCCAGTACTTC. This gives the protein CASSLPGTLGAQYF.